These T cell receptor beta chains were read from a single sample in a study of OX40 agonist ivuxolimab in advanced cancers. Generated by immunoSEQ multiplex PCR, the TCRdb table keeps only in-frame clones and is missing some. The table lists 65,000 to 95,000 clones, approximately 83% of them singletons. The input for sequencing was CD4+ or CD8+ T cells sorted from blood, taken in a trial of the OX40 agonist ivuxolimab. The source is an adult with an advanced solid tumor such as melanoma, head and neck, liver or kidney cancer. Both conserved end residues are part of each CDR3. D genes are given only for firm matches. Clone size, where shown, is once, few, many, or a class for clones that have expanded.

TRBJ2-2,few,.,TRBV4-2,CASSQLLTGELFF,TGTGCCAGCAGCCAACTCCTTACCGGGGAGCTGTTTTTT
TRBJ2-7,.,.,TRBV30,CAWSGSTYEQYF,TGTGCCTGGAGTGGGTCAACCTACGAGCAGTACTTC
TRBJ2-1,.,TRBD2,TRBV12-5,CASGGTSGKGEQFF,TGTGCTAGTGGTGGGACTAGCGGGAAGGGTGAGCAGTTCTTC
TRBJ2-2,.,.,TRBV7-9,CASSLGSYGTGELFF,TGTGCCAGCAGCTTAGGATCGTACGGCACCGGGGAGCTGTTTTTT
TRBJ2-2,.,.,TRBV6-1,CASTTGGTPTGELFF,TGTGCCAGCACGACGGGCGGGACACCTACCGGGGAGCTGTTTTTT
TRBJ2-3,once,TRBD2,TRBV7-7,CASSLTQAGSDTQYF,TGTGCCAGCAGCTTGACTCAAGCGGGGTCAGATACGCAGTATTTT
TRBJ1-1,.,.,TRBV29-1,CSGQNTEAFF,TGCAGCGGCCAAAACACTGAAGCTTTCTTT
TRBJ2-1,.,TRBD1,TRBV2,CATTGGDEQFF,TGTGCCACGACAGGGGGCGATGAGCAGTTCTTC
TRBJ2-7,once,.,TRBV9,CASSVDPIPCPTREQYF,TGTGCCAGCAGCGTAGATCCTATACCGTGTCCTACGAGGGAGCAGTACTTC
TRBJ2-2,.,.,TRBV7-9,CASSPQDRSTGELFF,TGTGCCAGCAGCCCTCAGGACAGATCAACCGGGGAGCTGTTTTTT
TRBJ2-7,.,TRBD2,TRBV6-6,CASSYSSGGGYEQYF,TGTGCCAGCAGTTACTCAAGCGGGGGCGGGTACGAGCAGTACTTC
TRBJ2-7,.,.,TRBV5-1,CASSFAHSPYEQYF,TGTGCCAGCAGCTTCGCACACAGTCCCTACGAGCAGTACTTC
TRBJ1-2,.,.,TRBV7-2,CASSLGAREGQGYTF,TGTGCCAGCAGCTTAGGGGCTCGCGAGGGCCAGGGCTACACCTTC
TRBJ1-5,few,TRBD1,TRBV19,CASSIGTGYSNQPQHF,TGTGCCAGTAGTATTGGGACAGGCTATAGCAATCAGCCCCAGCATTTT
TRBJ2-7,.,.,TRBV5-4,CASSQAGGPKSYEQYF,TGTGCCAGCAGCCAAGCGGGTGGCCCGAAATCCTACGAGCAGTACTTC
TRBJ1-5,.,TRBD1,TRBV2,CASSEQGAINQPQHF,TGTGCCAGCAGTGAACAGGGGGCGATCAATCAGCCCCAGCATTTT
TRBJ1-5,.,.,TRBV7-8,CASSLEQAGLSNQPQHF,TGTGCCAGCAGCTTAGAGCAAGCAGGATTGAGCAATCAGCCCCAGCATTTT
TRBJ1-5,.,.,TRBV7-2,CASSPGRGGGQPQHF,TGTGCCAGCAGCCCAGGGAGGGGCGGGGGTCAGCCCCAGCATTTT
TRBJ2-7,.,TRBD1,TRBV7-9,CASSLASGGAGEQYF,TGTGCCAGCAGCTTAGCGTCAGGGGGCGCGGGCGAGCAGTACTTC
TRBJ2-2,.,.,TRBV5-1,CASSLTAGSGELFF,TGCGCCAGCAGCCTCACTGCAGGGTCCGGGGAGCTGTTTTTT
TRBJ2-7,few,TRBD2,TRBV2,CASTLRGLATYEQYF,TGTGCCAGCACCCTTAGGGGACTAGCCACCTACGAGCAGTACTTC
TRBJ2-6,.,.,TRBV7-9,CASSQVGNGANVLTF,TGTGCCAGCAGCCAAGTGGGGAATGGGGCCAACGTCCTGACTTTC
TRBJ2-7,.,TRBD1,TRBV5-8,CASTEWTGAYF,TGTGCCAGCACAGAATGGACAGGGGCATACTTC
TRBJ1-1,.,.,TRBV9,CASSSEHENTEAFF,TGTGCCAGCAGCAGCGAACACGAGAACACTGAAGCTTTCTTT
TRBJ2-1,.,TRBD2,TRBV7-2,CASSVRGLAGNNEQFF,TGTGCCAGCAGCGTTCGGGGACTAGCGGGAAACAATGAGCAGTTCTTC
TRBJ1-1,.,.,TRBV18,CASSQREGNTEAFF,TGTGCCAGCTCACAGAGAGAGGGGAACACTGAAGCTTTCTTT
TRBJ1-1,.,TRBD1,TRBV7-6,CASSLNPGTGMNTEAFF,TGTGCCAGCAGCTTGAACCCCGGGACAGGGATGAACACTGAAGCTTTCTTT
TRBJ2-7,.,TRBD2,TRBV5-1,CASSSSAGGRRYEQYF,TGCGCCAGCAGCTCGTCGGCGGGAGGAAGGAGGTACGAGCAGTACTTC
TRBJ2-6,.,.,TRBV5-4,CASSFRSAPLLSGANVLTF,TGTGCCAGCAGCTTCCGATCGGCTCCACTGCTCTCTGGGGCCAACGTCCTGACTTTC
TRBJ2-7,.,.,TRBV6-1,CASIAGARGFGEQYF,TGTGCCAGCATTGCCGGGGCCAGGGGATTCGGCGAGCAGTACTTC
TRBJ1-2,.,TRBD1,TRBV6-5,CASKTTGAIYGYTF,TGTGCCAGCAAGACAACAGGGGCCATCTATGGCTACACCTTC
TRBJ2-1,.,.,TRBV4-3,CASSQGNEQFF,TGCGCCAGCAGCCAGGGGAATGAGCAGTTCTTC
TRBJ2-1,.,TRBD2,TRBV27,CASSALTSVVEQFF,TGTGCCAGCAGCGCGCTCACTAGCGTGGTTGAGCAGTTCTTC
TRBJ1-2,few,.,TRBV5-1,CASSPDGLSGYGYTF,TGCGCCAGCAGCCCTGACGGACTGTCGGGCTATGGCTACACCTTC
TRBJ2-2,.,.,TRBV11-2,CASSFRTGALTGELFF,TGTGCCAGCAGCTTCAGGACGGGGGCCCTCACCGGGGAGCTGTTTTTT
TRBJ2-3,.,TRBD2,TRBV7-3,CASSRTSGGTSTDTQYF,TGTGCCAGCAGTAGGACTAGCGGGGGTACTAGCACAGATACGCAGTATTTT
TRBJ1-1,once,TRBD1,TRBV4-2,CASSQRTGDNTEAFF,TGTGCCAGCAGCCAACGGACAGGGGACAACACTGAAGCTTTCTTT
TRBJ2-7,.,.,TRBV7-2,CASSSPNVYEQYF,TGTGCCAGCAGCTCACCAAATGTCTACGAGCAGTACTTC
TRBJ2-3,.,.,TRBV9,CASSARQGSDTQYF,TGTGCCAGCAGCGCCAGACAAGGTTCGGATACGCAGTATTTT
TRBJ1-1,.,.,TRBV11-2,CASSFKGRGTEAFF,TGTGCCAGCAGCTTCAAAGGGAGGGGCACTGAAGCTTTCTTT
TRBJ1-2,.,TRBD1,TRBV5-1,CASSLDRETNYGYTF,TGCGCCAGCAGCCTTGACAGGGAAACTAACTATGGCTACACCTTC
TRBJ1-1,.,TRBD1,TRBV18,CASSPSGTANTEAFF,TGTGCCAGCTCACCATCCGGGACAGCGAACACTGAAGCTTTCTTT
TRBJ2-4,.,.,TRBV27,CASSLGSLAKNIQYF,TGTGCCAGCAGTTTAGGCAGCTTAGCCAAAAACATTCAGTACTTC
TRBJ2-7,.,TRBD2,TRBV7-9,CASSLSGRPYEQYF,TGTGCCAGCAGCTTAAGCGGGAGACCCTACGAGCAGTACTTC
TRBJ2-7,.,TRBD1,TRBV5-4,CASSLASGQGGSYEQYF,TGTGCCAGCAGCTTGGCCTCCGGACAGGGCGGGTCCTACGAGCAGTACTTC
TRBJ2-7,.,TRBD2,TRBV5-8,CASTPGGVERATYEQYF,TGTGCCAGCACTCCTGGGGGGGTTGAGCGGGCGACCTACGAGCAGTACTTC
TRBJ2-7,.,TRBD1,TRBV9,CASSFGQVSYEQYF,TGTGCCAGCAGCTTCGGACAGGTGTCCTACGAGCAGTACTTC
TRBJ2-7,.,.,TRBV5-1,CASSPGRGAGEQYF,TGCGCCAGCAGCCCTGGTCGGGGGGCCGGGGAGCAGTACTTC
TRBJ2-7,.,TRBD1,TRBV11-2,CASSLPSGTGTYEQYF,TGTGCCAGCAGCTTACCCTCCGGGACAGGGACCTACGAGCAGTACTTC
TRBJ1-2,.,TRBD1,TRBV5-6,CASSLRPDRGYGYTF,TGTGCCAGCAGCCTCCGTCCGGACAGGGGCTATGGCTACACCTTC
TRBJ1-1,.,.,TRBV9,CASSAGGAGTEAFF,TGTGCCAGCAGCGCCGGGGGGGCGGGCACTGAAGCTTTCTTT
TRBJ1-3,.,.,TRBV7-9,CASSGGTGPFFGNTIYF,TGTGCCAGCAGCGGGGGGACGGGCCCATTCTTTGGAAACACCATATATTTT
TRBJ2-1,.,TRBD2,TRBV30,CAWSSGGSYNEQFF,TGTGCCTGGAGTAGCGGGGGTAGTTACAATGAGCAGTTCTTC
TRBJ2-7,.,TRBD2,TRBV23-1,CASTSSGRAQEQYF,TGCGCCAGCACTTCTAGCGGGAGGGCACAAGAGCAGTACTTC
TRBJ2-2,.,.,TRBV6-6,CASSWVQTNTGELFF,TGTGCCAGCAGTTGGGTACAGACGAACACCGGGGAGCTGTTTTTT